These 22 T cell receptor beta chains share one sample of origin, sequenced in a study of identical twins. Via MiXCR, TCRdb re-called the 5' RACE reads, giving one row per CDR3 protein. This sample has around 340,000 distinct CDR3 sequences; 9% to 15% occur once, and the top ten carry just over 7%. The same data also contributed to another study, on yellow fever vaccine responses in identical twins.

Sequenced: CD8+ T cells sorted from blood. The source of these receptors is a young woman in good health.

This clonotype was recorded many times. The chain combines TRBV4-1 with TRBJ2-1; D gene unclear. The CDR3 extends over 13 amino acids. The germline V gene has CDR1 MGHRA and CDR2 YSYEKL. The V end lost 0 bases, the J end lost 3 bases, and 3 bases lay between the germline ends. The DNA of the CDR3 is TGCGCCAGCAGCCAAGATAACTACAATGAGCAGTTCTTC. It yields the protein CASSQDNYNEQFF.

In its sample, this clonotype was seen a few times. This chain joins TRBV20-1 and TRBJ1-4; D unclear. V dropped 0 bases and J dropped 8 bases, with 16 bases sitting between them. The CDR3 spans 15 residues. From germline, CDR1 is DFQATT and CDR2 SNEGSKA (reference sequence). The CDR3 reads CSARDPNFSEEKLFF. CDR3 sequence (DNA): TGCAGTGCTAGAGATCCAAACTTCTCTGAGGAAAAACTGTTTTTT.

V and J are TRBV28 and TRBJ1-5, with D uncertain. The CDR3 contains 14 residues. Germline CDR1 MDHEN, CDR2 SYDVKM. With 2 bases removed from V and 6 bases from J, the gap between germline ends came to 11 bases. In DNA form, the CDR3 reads TGTGCCAGCAGTTTAATGTTGGGTGGTCAGCCCCAGCATTTT. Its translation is CASSLMLGGQPQHF.

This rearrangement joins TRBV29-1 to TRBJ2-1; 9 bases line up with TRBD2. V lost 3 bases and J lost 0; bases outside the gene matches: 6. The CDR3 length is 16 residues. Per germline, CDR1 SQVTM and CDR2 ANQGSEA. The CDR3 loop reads CSVEGVAGVSYNEQFF. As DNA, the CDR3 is TGCAGCGTTGAGGGGGTAGCGGGAGTCTCCTACAATGAGCAGTTCTTC.

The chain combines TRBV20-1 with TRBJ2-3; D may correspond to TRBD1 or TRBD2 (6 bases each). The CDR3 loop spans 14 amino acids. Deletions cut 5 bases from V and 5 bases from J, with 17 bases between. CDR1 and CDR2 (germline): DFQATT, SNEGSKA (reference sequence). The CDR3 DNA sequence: TGCAGTGCTCCGGGGGCTAGCGATGGAGATACGCAGTATTTT. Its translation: CSAPGASDGDTQYF.

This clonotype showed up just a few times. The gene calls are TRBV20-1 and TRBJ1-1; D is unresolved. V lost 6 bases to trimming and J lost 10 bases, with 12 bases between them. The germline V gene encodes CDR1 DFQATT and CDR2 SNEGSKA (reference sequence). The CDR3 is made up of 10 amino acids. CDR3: CSADQTLAFF. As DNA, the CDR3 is TGCAGTGCCGACCAGACGCTAGCTTTCTTT.

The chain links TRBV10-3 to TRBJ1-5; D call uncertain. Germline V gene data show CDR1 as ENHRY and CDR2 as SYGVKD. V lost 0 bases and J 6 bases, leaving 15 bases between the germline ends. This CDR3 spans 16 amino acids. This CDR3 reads CAISESGSRDRQPQHF. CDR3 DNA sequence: TGTGCCATCAGTGAGTCAGGCAGCCGGGATCGTCAGCCCCAGCATTTT.

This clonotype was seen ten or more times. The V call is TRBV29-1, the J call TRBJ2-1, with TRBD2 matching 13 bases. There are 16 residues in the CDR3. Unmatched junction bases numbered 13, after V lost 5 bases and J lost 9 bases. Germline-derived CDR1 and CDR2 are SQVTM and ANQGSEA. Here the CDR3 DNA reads TGCAGCGTTCCCCTATGGGGACTAGCGGGGCGGTCTGAGCAGTTCTTC. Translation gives CSVPLWGLAGRSEQFF.

The CDR3 DNA is TGTGCCAGCAGCCAAGACGGGGGCACCCACAATGAGCAGTTCTTC. It is translated as CASSQDGGTHNEQFF. The chain employs TRBV4-2 and TRBJ2-1, with D possibly called TRBD1 or TRBD2 (6 bases each). The CDR3 sequence is 15 residues long. The germline CDR1 and CDR2 sequences are LGHNA and YNFKEQ. V shed 0 bases and J shed 5 bases, with 11 bases lying between them.

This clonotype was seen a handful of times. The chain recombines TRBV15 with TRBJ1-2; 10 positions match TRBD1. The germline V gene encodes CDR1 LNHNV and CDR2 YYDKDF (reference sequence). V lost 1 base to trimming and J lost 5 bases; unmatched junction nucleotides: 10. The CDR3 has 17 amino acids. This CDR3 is CATSRGSTGGAYYGYTF. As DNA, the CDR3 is TGTGCCACCAGCAGAGGATCGACAGGGGGCGCATATTATGGCTACACCTTC.

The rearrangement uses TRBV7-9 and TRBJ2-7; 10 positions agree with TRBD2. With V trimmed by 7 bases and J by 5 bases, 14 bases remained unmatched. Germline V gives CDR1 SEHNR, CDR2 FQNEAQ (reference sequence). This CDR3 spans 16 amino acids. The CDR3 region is CASNLGTSDMWHEQYF. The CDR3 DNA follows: TGTGCCAGCAACCTTGGGACTAGCGACATGTGGCACGAGCAGTACTTC. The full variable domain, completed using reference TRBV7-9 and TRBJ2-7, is DTGVSQNPRHKITKRGQNVTFRCDPISEHNRLYWYRQTLGQGPEFLTYFQNEAQLEKSRLLSDRFSAERPKGSFSTLEIQRTEQGDSAMYLCASNLGTSDMWHEQYFGPGTRLTVT.

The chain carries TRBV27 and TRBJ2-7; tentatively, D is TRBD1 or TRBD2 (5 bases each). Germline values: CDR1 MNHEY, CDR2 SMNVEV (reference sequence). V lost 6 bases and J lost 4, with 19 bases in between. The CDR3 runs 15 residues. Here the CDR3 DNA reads TGTGCCAGCAGACCCGGGGCAGCCAAGGGATACGAGCAGTACGTC. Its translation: CASRPGAAKGYEQYV.

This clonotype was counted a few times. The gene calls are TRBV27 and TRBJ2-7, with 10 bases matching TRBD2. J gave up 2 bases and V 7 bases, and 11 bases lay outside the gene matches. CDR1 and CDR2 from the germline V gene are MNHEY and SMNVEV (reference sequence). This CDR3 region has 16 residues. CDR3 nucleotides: TGTGCCAGCACACCATTAGCGGGAGGCAGAGCCTACGAGCAGTACTTC. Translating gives CASTPLAGGRAYEQYF.

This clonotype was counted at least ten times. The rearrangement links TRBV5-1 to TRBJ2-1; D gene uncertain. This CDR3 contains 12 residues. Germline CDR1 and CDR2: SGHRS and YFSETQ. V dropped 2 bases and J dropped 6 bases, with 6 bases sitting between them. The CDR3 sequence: CASSFGRNEQFF. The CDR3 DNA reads TGCGCCAGCAGCTTCGGACGCAATGAGCAGTTCTTC. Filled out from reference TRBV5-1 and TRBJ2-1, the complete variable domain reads KAGVTQTPRYLIKTRGQQVTLSCSPISGHRSVSWYQQTPGQGLQFLFEYFSETQRNKGNFPGRFSGRQFSNSRSEMNVSTLELGDSALYLCASSFGRNEQFFGPGTRLTVL.

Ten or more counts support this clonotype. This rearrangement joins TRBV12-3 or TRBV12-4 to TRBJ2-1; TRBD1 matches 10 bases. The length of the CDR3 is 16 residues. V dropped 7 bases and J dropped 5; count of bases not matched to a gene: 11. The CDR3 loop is CASISPGTGVHNEQFF. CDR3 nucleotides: TGTGCCAGCATCTCCCCCGGGACAGGGGTTCACAATGAGCAGTTCTTC.

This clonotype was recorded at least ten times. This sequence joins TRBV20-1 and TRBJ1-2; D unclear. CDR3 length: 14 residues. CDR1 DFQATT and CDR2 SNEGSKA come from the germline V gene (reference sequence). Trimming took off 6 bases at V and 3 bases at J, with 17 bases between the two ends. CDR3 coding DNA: TGCAGTGCGGGTCTCGGCGGGGATGACTATGGCTACACCTTC. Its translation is CSAGLGGDDYGYTF.

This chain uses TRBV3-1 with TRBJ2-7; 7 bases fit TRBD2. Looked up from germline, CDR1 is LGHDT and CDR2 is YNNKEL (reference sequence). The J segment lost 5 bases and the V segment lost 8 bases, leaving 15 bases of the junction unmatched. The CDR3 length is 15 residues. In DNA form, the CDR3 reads TGTGCCAGCCGTCGGGAGGACAATATCTTCCACGAGCAGTACTTC. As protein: CASRREDNIFHEQYF.

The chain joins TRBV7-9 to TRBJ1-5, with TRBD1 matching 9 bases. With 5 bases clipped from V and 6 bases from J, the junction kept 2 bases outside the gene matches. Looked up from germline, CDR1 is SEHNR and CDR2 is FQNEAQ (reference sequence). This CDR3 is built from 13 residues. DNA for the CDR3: TGTGCCAGCAGCCCGACAGGGGGTCAGCCCCAGCATTTT. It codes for CASSPTGGQPQHF.

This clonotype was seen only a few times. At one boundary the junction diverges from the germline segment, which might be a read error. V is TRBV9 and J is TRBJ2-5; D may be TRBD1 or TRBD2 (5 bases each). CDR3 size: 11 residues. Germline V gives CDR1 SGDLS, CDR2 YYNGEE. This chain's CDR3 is CASSFRDVQHF. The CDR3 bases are TGTGCCAGCAGCTTCCGGGACGTCCAGCACTTC. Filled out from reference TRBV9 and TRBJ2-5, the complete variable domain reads DSGVTQTPKHLITATGQRVTLRCSPRSGDLSVYWYQQSLDQGLQFLIQYYNGEERAKGNILERFSAQQFPDLHSELNLSSLELGDSALYFCASSFRDVQHFGPGTRLLVL.

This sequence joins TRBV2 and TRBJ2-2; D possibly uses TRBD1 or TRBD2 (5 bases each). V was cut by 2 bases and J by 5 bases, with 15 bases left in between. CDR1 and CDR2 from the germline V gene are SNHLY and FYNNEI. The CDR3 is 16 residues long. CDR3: CASSESGQGETGELFF. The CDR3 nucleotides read TGTGCCAGCAGTGAATCGGGGCAGGGAGAGACCGGGGAGCTGTTTTTT.

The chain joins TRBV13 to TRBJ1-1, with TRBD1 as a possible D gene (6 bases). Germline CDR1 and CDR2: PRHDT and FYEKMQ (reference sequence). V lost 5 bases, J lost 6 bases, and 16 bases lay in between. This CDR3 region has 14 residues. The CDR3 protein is CASSPDTGLAEAFF. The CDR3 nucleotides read TGTGCCAGCAGCCCGGACACAGGGCTCGCTGAAGCTTTCTTT.

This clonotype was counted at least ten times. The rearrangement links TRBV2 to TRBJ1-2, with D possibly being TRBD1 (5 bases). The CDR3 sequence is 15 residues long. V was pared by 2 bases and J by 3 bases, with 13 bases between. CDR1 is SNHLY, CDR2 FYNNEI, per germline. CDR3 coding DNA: TGTGCCAGCAGTGAATGGCAGGGTCGTCACTATGGCTACACCTTC. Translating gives CASSEWQGRHYGYTF.